These 31 T cell receptor beta chains share one sample of origin, sequenced in a study of Graves' ophthalmopathy and Graves' hyperthyroidism. RNA transcripts were the template, and TCR beta CDR3 regions were amplified from them. HTBI-primed RT-PCR formed the first round, and a multiplex PCR formed the second. In TCRdb, the multiplex PCR reads were re-called with MiXCR into one record per CDR3 protein. The repertoire includes more than 1,000,000 distinct CDR3 sequences, 35% to 40% of them detected once, and over 8.5% sits in the top ten. The sample comprised peripheral blood or thyroid tissue (not recorded which). Receptors originate from an adult man with Graves' hyperthyroidism.

This clonotype was recorded at least ten times. The genes are TRBV20-1 and TRBJ1-4; possibly TRBD1 for D (6 bases). Trimming took 6 bases from V and 2 from J, leaving 10 bases between them. Per the germline V gene, CDR1 is DFQATT and CDR2 is SNEGSKA (reference sequence). The CDR3 is made up of 13 amino acids. CDR3 sequence: CSAPGATNEKLFF. DNA for the CDR3: TGCAGTGCCCCAGGGGCGACTAATGAAAAACTGTTTTTT.

Remarks on this clonotype: Given a much more abundant clone one base away, this may be a read error. V gene TRBV10-3 combines with J gene TRBJ1-1, with D maybe TRBD1 (5 bases). The CDR3 loop spans 14 amino acids. Germline-derived CDR1 and CDR2 are ENHRY and SYGVKD. Written as DNA, the CDR3 is TGTGCCACCAGTTACCGGACACAAGACACTGAAGCTTTCTTT. Translated, it gives CATSYRTQDTEAFF.

The chain uses TRBV12-3 or TRBV12-4 and TRBJ2-2, with a possible D match to TRBD1 (5 bases). This CDR3 has 15 residues. V lost 6 bases to trimming and J lost 3 bases, with 14 bases between them. The CDR3 region is CASRLTVRDTGELFF. The CDR3 DNA sequence: TGTGCCAGCAGACTGACAGTAAGGGACACCGGGGAGCTGTTTTTT.

The rearrangement uses TRBV5-1 and TRBJ1-5, with a weak D call TRBD1 (5 bases). V was pared by 5 bases and J by 7 bases, with 16 bases between. Looked up from germline, CDR1 is SGHRS and CDR2 is YFSETQ. This CDR3 is 14 amino acids long. Here the CDR3 reads CASRATGRSQPQHF. CDR3 nucleotides: TGCGCCAGCAGAGCGACGGGGCGGAGCCAGCCCCAGCATTTT.

This clonotype came up many times. The V call is TRBV19, the J call TRBJ1-5; D gene uncertain. The CDR3 is 9 amino acids. Germline loops: CDR1 LNHDA, CDR2 SQIVND (reference sequence). V shed 7 bases and J shed 5 bases, with 0 bases lying between them. The CDR3 protein is CASNQPQHF. In DNA form, the CDR3 reads TGTGCCAGTAATCAGCCCCAGCATTTT. Complete variable domain (other parts from reference TRBV19 and TRBJ1-5): DGGITQSPKYLFRKEGQNVTLSCEQNLNHDAMYWYRQDPGQGLRLIYYSQIVNDFQKGDIAEGYSVSREKKESFPLTVTSAQKNPTAFYLCASNQPQHFGDGTRLSIL.

There are a few counts of this clonotype. A much bigger clone sits one base away, suggesting this may be a read error. The CDR3, as DNA: TGCAGCGCCAACGGGCAGGGTGAAGTGGACGGGCAGTACTTC. Its translation: CSANGQGEVDGQYF. This chain connects TRBV29-1 to TRBJ2-7; D may be TRBD1 (5 bases). Germline V gene data show CDR1 as SQVTM and CDR2 as ANQGSEA. Trimming stripped 7 bases from V and 9 bases from J, with 25 bases between. The CDR3 has 14 residues.

The chain couples TRBV2 to TRBJ2-7, with 7 bases that match TRBD1. The CDR3 length is 11 residues. With 7 bases clipped from V and 11 bases from J, the junction kept 8 bases outside the gene matches. CDR1 is SNHLY and CDR2 is FYNNEI in the germline V gene. The DNA for the CDR3 is TGTGCCAGCACCCCCAACACAGGGGAGTACTTC. Translated: CASTPNTGEYF.

This clonotype occurred many times. V and J are TRBV7-9 and TRBJ2-7; the D is unclear. The germline V and J ends were trimmed by 1 base and 2 bases, with 12 bases remaining between them. CDR3 size: 15 residues. Germline V CDR1 and CDR2: SEHNR, FQNEAQ (reference sequence). CDR3 amino acids: CASSLGFEPPYEQYF. In DNA form, the CDR3 reads TGTGCCAGCAGCTTAGGGTTCGAGCCGCCCTACGAGCAGTACTTC.

Ten or more counts support this clonotype. The chain combines TRBV20-1 with TRBJ2-5; 8 nucleotides agree with TRBD2. This CDR3 is built from 14 residues. J lost 7 bases, V lost 1 base, and 8 bases had no gene match. The germline CDR1 and CDR2 sequences are DFQATT and SNEGSKA (reference sequence). The CDR3 region has the DNA TGCAGTGCTAGAGTGGATAGCGGGATCGGGACCCAGTACTTC. This codes for CSARVDSGIGTQYF.

This clonotype was observed many times. The rearrangement links TRBV10-3 to TRBJ1-6, with D tentatively TRBD1 (5 bases). Germline CDR1 reads ENHRY; CDR2 reads SYGVKD. The CDR3 has 14 amino acids. The V gene lost 2 bases and the J gene lost 9 bases, with 11 bases spanning the gap. This CDR3 reads CAISETEGFSPLHF. The CDR3 nucleotides read TGTGCCATCAGTGAGACAGAGGGGTTTTCACCCCTCCACTTT.

This clonotype was seen a handful of times. The chain carries TRBV29-1 and TRBJ2-3; 9 positions agree with TRBD1. V trimming: 2 bases; J trimming: 1 base; junction bases outside the gene matches: 1. This CDR3 comprises 14 residues. CDR1 and CDR2 (germline): SQVTM, ANQGSEA. The CDR3 sequence: CSVETGGGTDTQYF. Here the CDR3 DNA reads TGCAGCGTTGAAACAGGGGGCGGCACAGATACGCAGTATTTT.

The rearrangement links TRBV29-1 to TRBJ2-3; D gene unclear. With 7 bases removed from V and 2 bases from J, the gap between germline ends came to 13 bases. The CDR3 contains 13 residues. Germline-derived CDR1 and CDR2 are SQVTM and ANQGSEA. Here the CDR3 DNA reads TGCAGCGCCGACCCAGCGATCACAGATACGCAGTATTTT. Protein product: CSADPAITDTQYF.

This clonotype occurred many times. This sequence joins TRBV10-3 and TRBJ1-1; tentative D call: TRBD1 (5 bases). Germline V gives CDR1 ENHRY, CDR2 SYGVKD. The CDR3 has 14 residues. V was shortened by 6 bases and J by 0 bases, with 11 bases between the two germline ends. CDR3 amino acids: CAIRGTALNTEAFF. CDR3 DNA: TGTGCCATCAGGGGGACGGCCTTGAACACTGAAGCTTTCTTT.

This clonotype has only a few counts. In DNA form, the CDR3 reads TGTGCCAGCAGCCCAGAACAGGGAGGCGGAGATACGCAGTATTTT. Translating gives CASSPEQGGGDTQYF. J is TRBJ2-3 and V is TRBV7-9; the D gene could be TRBD1 or TRBD2 (6 bases each). Trimming pared 5 bases from V and 5 bases from J, leaving 17 bases between. The germline V gene encodes CDR1 SEHNR and CDR2 FQNEAQ (reference sequence). The CDR3 contains 15 residues.

This clonotype was found many times. This rearrangement joins TRBV7-2 to TRBJ1-1; unclear D gene. This CDR3 has 13 amino acids. Germline assignment: CDR1 SGHTA and CDR2 FQGNSA. Trimming removed 2 bases at V and 11 bases at J, with 15 bases between. The CDR3 DNA sequence: TGTGCCAGCAGCTTAACCACACAGTTCGGCGCTTTCTTT. Encoded protein: CASSLTTQFGAFF.

This rearrangement joins TRBV9 to TRBJ2-2; perhaps TRBD1 as D (5 bases). Trimming removed 4 bases from V and 4 bases from J, with 11 bases in between. This CDR3 comprises 14 residues. Germline V gives CDR1 SGDLS, CDR2 YYNGEE. CDR3 region: CASSQGDITGELFF. CDR3 coding DNA: TGTGCCAGCAGCCAAGGGGATATCACCGGGGAGCTGTTTTTT.

In this sample, this clonotype turned up many times. The chain recombines TRBV14 with TRBJ1-2; tentatively, D is TRBD1 (5 bases). The CDR3 sequence is 15 residues long. Germline CDR1 SGHDN, CDR2 FVKESK. Trimming removed 1 base from V and 8 bases from J, with 17 bases in between. The CDR3 here is CASSQGVGTPVGYTF. Here the CDR3 DNA reads TGTGCCAGCAGCCAAGGGGTCGGGACCCCCGTGGGCTACACCTTC.

The rearrangement joins TRBV9 to TRBJ1-4; D is unresolved. The germline gives CDR1 SGDLS, CDR2 YYNGEE. This CDR3 is 15 amino acids long. Trimming left V 4 bases short and J 1 base short, with 11 bases between. This CDR3 reads CASSRRPGTNEKLFF. The DNA of the CDR3 is TGTGCCAGCAGCCGAAGACCTGGAACTAATGAAAAACTGTTTTTT.

The J gene is TRBJ1-4, the V gene TRBV2, with D possibly TRBD1 on 6 matching bases. Germline V gene lookup returns CDR1 SNHLY and CDR2 FYNNEI. The CDR3 covers 16 residues. The ends were cut back, 6 bases at V and 4 bases at J, with 18 bases in the middle. For the CDR3, the DNA is TGTGCCAGCAGGACCGGGACGGGGGGCCTTAATGAAAAACTGTTTTTT. Its translation: CASRTGTGGLNEKLFF.

This chain links TRBV20-1 with TRBJ1-5; a possible D gene is TRBD1 (5 bases). Germline V gene lookup returns CDR1 DFQATT and CDR2 SNEGSKA (reference sequence). This CDR3 is built from 17 residues. Trimming shortened V by 0 bases and J by 0 bases, and 15 bases separated the two germline ends. The CDR3 loop reads CSARDRWTLNSNQPQHF. CDR3 nucleotide sequence: TGCAGTGCTAGAGATCGCTGGACACTAAATAGCAATCAGCCCCAGCATTTT.

As regards this clonotype: Mismatch with germline at one junction end may stem from a read error. The chain links TRBV10-2 to TRBJ2-2; unclear D gene. Germline V gives CDR1 WSHSY, CDR2 SAAADI. This CDR3 is 14 amino acids long. The CDR3 DNA reads as TGTGCCAGCAGTGAGACAAAGTCTGCCGGGGAGCTGTTTTTT. Translation gives CASSETKSAGELFF.

The J gene is TRBJ1-6, the V gene TRBV28, with D uncertain. With 3 bases removed from V and 0 bases from J, the gap between germline ends came to 12 bases. The CDR3 contains 17 residues. Germline V gene data show CDR1 as MDHEN and CDR2 as SYDVKM. The CDR3 nucleotides are TGTGCCAGCAGTTTCTGGGGAAGGAGCTCCTATAATTCACCCCTCCACTTT. It yields the protein CASSFWGRSSYNSPLHF.

This clonotype was counted ten times or more. This rearrangement joins TRBV29-1 to TRBJ2-7; 7 nucleotides align to TRBD1. The trim removed 6 bases at V and 11 bases at J, leaving 16 bases unmatched. The CDR3 is 13 amino acids. CDR1 SQVTM and CDR2 ANQGSEA come from the germline V gene. The CDR3 region has the DNA TGCAGCGTACTAGACAGGGTTGGGGGAAGAAAGTACTTC. It specifies CSVLDRVGGRKYF.

The V call is TRBV28, the J call TRBJ1-5; D unresolved. The germline V gene has CDR1 MDHEN and CDR2 SYDVKM. Trimming took 5 bases from V and 7 from J, leaving 15 bases between them. This CDR3 is built from 14 residues. In nucleotides, the CDR3 is TGTGCCAGCAGTAGACCCCCAGGTGGGCAGCCCCAGCATTTT. It translates to CASSRPPGGQPQHF.

CDR3 DNA: TGTGCCAGCAGCCCCGAAGAGGGGCGGACAACTAACTATGGCTACACCTTC. Translated, it gives CASSPEEGRTTNYGYTF. J is TRBJ1-2 and V is TRBV3-1; the D gene is possibly TRBD1 (5 bases). The CDR3 length is 17 residues. V lost 4 bases to trimming and J lost 0 bases, with 18 bases between them. Germline V lookup: CDR1 LGHDT, CDR2 YNNKEL (reference sequence).

This clonotype was recorded at least ten times. The chain employs TRBV4-1 and TRBJ2-6; the match to TRBD1 covers 7 bases. Trimming at V came to 5 bases and at J to 0 bases, leaving 7 bases not matched to a gene. The CDR3 extends over 17 amino acids. Germline CDR1 reads MGHRA; CDR2 reads YSYEKL. The CDR3 nucleotides read TGCGCCAGCAGCATCCGGGACAGCAACTCTGGGGCCAACGTCCTGACTTTC. This encodes CASSIRDSNSGANVLTF.

In its sample, this clonotype was seen a few times. The chain combines TRBV6-6 with TRBJ2-7, with 10 positions matching TRBD2. V shed 6 bases, J shed 3 bases, and the junction held 5 bases outside the gene matches. Per germline, CDR1 MNHNY and CDR2 SVGAGI (reference sequence). The CDR3 is 14 residues long. CDR3 in DNA: TGTGCCAGCAGCCAACTAGCGGGGCACTACGAGCAGTACTTC. Translating gives CASSQLAGHYEQYF.

This sequence joins TRBV10-3 and TRBJ2-5, with 10 bases that match TRBD1. V lost 2 bases to trimming and J lost 4 bases; unmatched junction nucleotides: 7. CDR3 length equals 16 residues. CDR1 ENHRY and CDR2 SYGVKD come from the germline V gene. The CDR3: CAISEQQGQGTETQYF. CDR3 nucleotide sequence: TGTGCCATCAGTGAGCAGCAGGGACAGGGGACAGAGACCCAGTACTTC.

The chain links TRBV6-1 to TRBJ1-2, with 8 positions matching TRBD1. Germline V CDR1 and CDR2: MNHNS, SASEGT. With V trimmed by 6 bases and J by 7 bases, 19 bases remained unmatched. This CDR3 is built from 17 residues. The CDR3 sequence: CASRTGQADFPHFGYTF. DNA for the CDR3: TGTGCCAGCAGGACGGGACAGGCGGACTTTCCCCACTTTGGCTACACCTTC.

This clonotype appeared many times. The chain joins TRBV29-1 to TRBJ1-5, with D possibly matching TRBD1 (6 bases). Per the germline V gene, CDR1 is SQVTM and CDR2 is ANQGSEA. CDR3 length: 12 residues. Trimming removed 4 bases at V and 4 bases at J, with 8 bases between. The CDR3 bases are TGCAGCGTTGGGGACATGAATCAGCCCCAGCATTTT. Encoded protein: CSVGDMNQPQHF.

This clonotype was counted only a few times. The V call is TRBV12-3 or TRBV12-4, the J call TRBJ2-7; D is undetermined. V gave up 2 bases and J gave up 1 base, with 9 bases separating them. This CDR3 is built from 14 residues. CDR3 nucleotides: TGTGCCAGCAGTTTATTTACTGGGTCCTACGAGCAGTACTTC. It codes for CASSLFTGSYEQYF.